These 28 T cell receptor beta chains were sequenced from one sample in a study of spatial heterogeneity in lung cancer. Time point described: sample taken at primary tumor resection. TCRdb used MiXCR to reprocess the 5' RACE reads, holding one entry per CDR3 protein. The sample shows tens of thousands of distinct CDR3 sequences, approximately 12% of them seen only once. This sample comprised PBMCs, obtained at surgery. These receptors were collected from a male donor with early-stage non-small cell lung cancer.

The genes are TRBV7-2 and TRBJ2-3; D may match TRBD1 or TRBD2 (5 bases each). Germline V gene sequence: CDR1 SGHTA, CDR2 FQGNSA. The V gene lost 3 bases and the J gene lost 1 base, with 8 bases spanning the gap. This CDR3 region has 14 residues. CDR3 DNA: TGTGCCAGCAGCTTTCGGGACCGCACAGATACGCAGTATTTT. Translated: CASSFRDRTDTQYF.

The CDR3 is CASSVELQTTETQYF. The CDR3 bases are TGTGCCAGCAGCGTAGAGCTCCAAACGACGGAGACCCAGTACTTC. The chain couples TRBV9 to TRBJ2-5; no clear D. Germline V gene lookup returns CDR1 SGDLS and CDR2 YYNGEE. CDR3 length: 15 amino acids. With 0 bases removed from V and 5 bases from J, the gap between germline ends came to 14 bases.

This clonotype was found a few times. The chain has TRBV27 and TRBJ2-7, with D possibly TRBD1 on 6 matching bases. This CDR3 region has 16 residues. The germline gives CDR1 MNHEY, CDR2 SMNVEV (reference sequence). V lost 0 bases to trimming and J lost 2 bases, with 14 bases between them. The CDR3 loop reads CASSLSSGTIAYEQYF. CDR3 sequence (DNA): TGTGCCAGCAGTTTATCGTCTGGGACAATTGCCTACGAGCAGTACTTC.

This clonotype was seen repeatedly, ten times or more. As DNA, the CDR3 is TGTGCCAGCAGTCTAGACAGGGCGAACACTGAAGCTTTCTTT. It yields the protein CASSLDRANTEAFF. The J gene is TRBJ1-1, the V gene TRBV6-5; 7 bases map to TRBD1. Losses at the gene ends were 5 bases for V and 1 base for J; bases not matched to a gene: 4. There are 14 residues in the CDR3. CDR1 is MNHEY, CDR2 SVGAGI, per germline.

The table lists this clonotype with many counts. The chain uses TRBV12-3 or TRBV12-4 and TRBJ1-5; D is uncertain. The CDR3 runs to 16 residues. Trimming cost V 1 base and J 0 bases, with 10 bases left between them. As DNA, the CDR3 is TGTGCCAGCAGTTTAGGGGCACCTTATAGCAATCAGCCCCAGCATTTT. This gives the protein CASSLGAPYSNQPQHF.

This chain joins TRBV7-2 and TRBJ2-5; a weak D match, TRBD2 (5 bases). Germline lookup yields CDR1 SGHTA and CDR2 FQGNSA. There are 14 residues in the CDR3. V lost 2 bases and J 2 bases, leaving 9 bases between the germline ends. The CDR3 region has the DNA TGTGCCAGCAGCTTATCTCCGGGGCAAGAGACCCAGTACTTC. Translation gives CASSLSPGQETQYF.

This clonotype was recorded many times. V and J are TRBV28 and TRBJ2-3; D is uncertain. The CDR3 extends over 13 amino acids. The germline CDR1 and CDR2 sequences are MDHEN and SYDVKM. The V end was cut by 5 bases, the J end by 1 base, with 7 bases between. The CDR3 nucleotides are TGTGCCAGCAGTCCCCCCGGCACAGATACGCAGTATTTT. Translation gives CASSPPGTDTQYF.

This chain connects TRBV6-1 to TRBJ1-5; D uncertain. V lost 0 bases, J lost 3 bases, and 9 bases lay in between. The CDR3 loop spans 15 amino acids. CDR1 MNHNS and CDR2 SASEGT come from the germline V gene. CDR3 residues: CASSEAGKPNQPQHF. In nucleotides, the CDR3 is TGTGCCAGCAGTGAAGCGGGGAAGCCCAATCAGCCCCAGCATTTT.

V gene TRBV20-1 combines with J gene TRBJ1-1; TRBD1 matches at 9 bases. CDR1 and CDR2 from the germline V gene are DFQATT and SNEGSKA (reference sequence). J was trimmed by 1 base and V by 2 bases; bases with no gene match: 8. This CDR3 spans 16 amino acids. CDR3 residues: CSARNPRQGGNTEAFF. The CDR3 DNA sequence: TGCAGTGCTAGAAACCCCCGACAGGGGGGGAACACTGAAGCTTTCTTT.

CDR3 region: CSVALRVTGELFF. CDR3 in DNA: TGCAGCGTTGCCCTACGAGTCACCGGGGAGCTGTTTTTT. The chain employs TRBV29-1 and TRBJ2-2, with D unclear. CDR1 is SQVTM, CDR2 ANQGSEA, per germline. This CDR3 has 13 amino acids. Trimming removed 4 bases from V and 4 bases from J, with 10 bases in between.

This chain connects TRBV25-1 to TRBJ2-2; D remains unclear. Trimming left V 5 bases short and J 7 bases short, with 17 bases between. Germline lookup yields CDR1 MGHDK and CDR2 SYGVNS. The CDR3 sequence is 15 residues long. The CDR3 DNA is TGTGCCAGCAGTCCCCACCCCCCGCAGGTCGGGGAGCTGTTTTTT. This codes for CASSPHPPQVGELFF.

This clonotype was counted at least ten times. This chain links TRBV20-1 with TRBJ2-4; no firm D call. Germline lookup yields CDR1 DFQATT and CDR2 SNEGSKA (reference sequence). This CDR3 has 13 amino acids. Between the trimmed V and J ends, which lost 4 bases and 1 base, there was a span of 8 bases. The CDR3 DNA is TGCAGTGCTATTAGTATGGCCAAAAACATTCAGTACTTC. Translated, it gives CSAISMAKNIQYF.

Ten or more counts support this clonotype. This chain joins TRBV5-4 and TRBJ2-5, with unresolved D. This CDR3 region has 13 residues. CDR1 and CDR2 (germline): SGHNT, YYREEE (reference sequence). V lost 1 base and J 4 bases, leaving 8 bases between the germline ends. The CDR3 DNA reads as TGTGCCAGCAGCTTGCCCATGGGAGAGACCCAGTACTTC. Translated: CASSLPMGETQYF.

In nucleotides, the CDR3 is TGTGCCAGCAGCTTAAGGGGGAGGAATGGCAATCAGCCCCAGCATTTT. Protein product: CASSLRGRNGNQPQHF. The V and J genes are TRBV7-2 and TRBJ1-5; TRBD1 is a possible D gene (6 bases). The germline V gene has CDR1 SGHTA and CDR2 FQGNSA. CDR3 length: 16 residues. Trimming removed 2 bases from V and 2 bases from J, with 13 bases in between.

This clonotype was counted many times. The chain links TRBV14 to TRBJ2-7, with D perhaps assigned TRBD1 or TRBD2 (5 bases each). Germline assignment: CDR1 SGHDN and CDR2 FVKESK. V shed 1 base and J shed 7 bases, with 11 bases lying between them. CDR3 length: 13 amino acids. CDR3 loop: CASSQGGVGEQYF. DNA of the CDR3: TGTGCCAGCAGCCAAGGAGGGGTCGGGGAGCAGTACTTC. Variable domain in full (rest from reference TRBV14 and TRBJ2-7): EAGVTQFPSHSVIEKGQTVTLRCDPISGHDNLYWYRRVMGKEIKFLLHFVKESKQDESGMPNNRFLAERTGGTYSTLKVQPAELEDSGVYFCASSQGGVGEQYFGPGTRLTVT.

The rearrangement links TRBV7-2 to TRBJ2-2; D ambiguous. Looked up from germline, CDR1 is SGHTA and CDR2 is FQGNSA. CDR3 length: 15 amino acids. V shed 1 base and J shed 5 bases, with 11 bases lying between them. CDR3 residues: CASSLDTPDTGELFF. DNA of the CDR3: TGTGCCAGCAGCTTAGACACCCCCGATACCGGGGAGCTGTTTTTT.

CDR3 in amino acids: CASSKRGLSTDTQYF. DNA for the CDR3: TGTGCCAGCAGCAAAAGGGGACTGAGCACAGATACGCAGTATTTT. The genes are TRBV7-3 and TRBJ2-3, with a tentative D call TRBD2 (6 bases). There are 15 residues in the CDR3. Trimming shortened V by 5 bases and J by 0 bases, and 12 bases separated the two germline ends. Germline V lookup: CDR1 SGHTA, CDR2 FQGTGA.

J is TRBJ2-2 and V is TRBV5-6, with D maybe TRBD2 (5 bases). The CDR3 length is 14 residues. The V gene's germline CDR1 is SGHDT and CDR2 YYEEEE. V lost 4 bases and J lost 4, with 11 bases in between. CDR3 sequence reads: CASSPGLATGELFF. The CDR3, as DNA: TGTGCCAGCAGCCCCGGACTGGCCACCGGGGAGCTGTTTTTT.

This clonotype was counted ten times or more. Here the CDR3 DNA reads TGTGCCAGCAGTTCCATAAGCGGGAGGAATGAGCAGTACTTC. Protein product: CASSSISGRNEQYF. J is TRBJ2-7 and V is TRBV28; TRBD2 agrees at 9 bases. The ends lost 4 bases at V and 7 bases at J; junction bases unmatched: 8. This CDR3 comprises 14 residues. The V gene's germline CDR1 is MDHEN and CDR2 SYDVKM.

This rearrangement joins TRBV6-6 to TRBJ2-7; possible D gene TRBD1, 5 bases. CDR1 MNHNY and CDR2 SVGAGI come from the germline V gene (reference sequence). This CDR3 region has 14 residues. V gave up 2 bases and J gave up 5 bases, with 13 bases separating them. CDR3 bases: TGTGCCAGCAGTTACACCCGACAGATTGACGAGCAGTACTTC. Encoded protein: CASSYTRQIDEQYF.

This clonotype turned up a few times. The CDR3 loop reads CASSLQPSSGANVLTF. CDR3 sequence (DNA): TGTGCCAGCAGCCTTCAACCTAGCTCTGGGGCCAACGTCCTGACTTTC. The V gene is TRBV7-2, the J gene TRBJ2-6; no clear D gene. The CDR3 totals 16 residues. CDR1 and CDR2 from the germline V gene are SGHTA and FQGNSA. Trimming left V 5 bases short and J 0 bases short, with 11 bases between.

The V call is TRBV29-1, the J call TRBJ1-2, with TRBD1 matching over 8 bases. Germline trimming cut 8 bases from V and 2 bases from J; bases unmatched to any gene: 7. This CDR3 is 13 amino acids long. Germline V gene sequence: CDR1 SQVTM, CDR2 ANQGSEA. CDR3 region: CSMGDRWNYGYTF. The DNA for the CDR3 is TGCAGCATGGGGGACAGGTGGAACTATGGCTACACCTTC.

V is TRBV7-2 and J is TRBJ2-3; 12 bases match TRBD2. The V gene's germline CDR1 is SGHTA and CDR2 FQGNSA. With V trimmed by 6 bases and J by 6 bases, 10 bases remained unmatched. The length of the CDR3 is 16 residues. The CDR3 loop is CASREALAGGSDTQYF. The CDR3 DNA reads as TGTGCCAGCAGAGAGGCCCTAGCGGGAGGGTCCGATACGCAGTATTTT.

This clonotype came up a few times. The V and J genes are TRBV10-3 and TRBJ1-1, with D unclear. Looked up from germline, CDR1 is ENHRY and CDR2 is SYGVKD. V was trimmed by 4 bases and J by 9 bases, leaving 9 bases between them. The CDR3 covers 11 residues. The CDR3 nucleotides are TGTGCCATCAGTGGAGGGATTCAAGCTTTCTTT. Protein: CAISGGIQAFF.

This clonotype was found many times. The chain employs TRBV20-1 and TRBJ2-3; D is unclear. V was shortened by 1 base and J by 0 bases, with 5 bases between the two germline ends. The CDR3 has 13 amino acids. Germline lookup yields CDR1 DFQATT and CDR2 SNEGSKA (reference sequence). CDR3 loop: CSARVLSTDTQYF. For the CDR3, the DNA is TGCAGTGCTAGAGTTCTTAGCACAGATACGCAGTATTTT.

This clonotype was observed a handful of times. V and J are TRBV6-2 or TRBV6-3 and TRBJ2-3, with 8 bases fitting TRBD1. V lost 5 bases, J lost 0 bases, and 7 bases stayed unmatched. Germline CDR1 and CDR2: MNHEY and SVGEGT. This CDR3 region has 16 residues. CDR3 region: CASSALDRASTDTQYF. In DNA form, the CDR3 reads TGTGCCAGCAGTGCCCTGGACAGGGCCAGCACAGATACGCAGTATTTT.

This clonotype was seen more than once but under ten times. The rearrangement joins TRBV4-3 to TRBJ1-2, with a possible D match to TRBD1 (5 bases). This CDR3 is 16 amino acids long. In germline, CDR1 is LGHNA, CDR2 YSLEER. V gave up 0 bases and J gave up 4 bases, with 15 bases separating them. CDR3 in amino acids: CASSQERRGLGYGYTF. The CDR3 DNA is TGCGCCAGCAGCCAAGAAAGGAGGGGTTTGGGCTATGGCTACACCTTC.

The chain couples TRBV28 to TRBJ2-6; 12 bases map to TRBD2. Germline CDR1 MDHEN, CDR2 SYDVKM. This CDR3 has 19 residues. J gave up 0 bases and V 5 bases, and 8 bases lay outside the gene matches. The CDR3 protein is CASSGGTSGLPSGANVLTF. Written as DNA, the CDR3 is TGTGCCAGCAGTGGCGGGACTAGCGGGTTACCCTCTGGGGCCAACGTCCTGACTTTC.